The rows below give T cell receptor beta chains drawn from one sample of a study of blood T cell repertoires in COVID-19. TCRdb keeps only in-frame clones here, not all; method: immunoSEQ multiplex PCR. The table lists 200,000 to 250,000 clones, nearly 90% of them singletons. Sequenced input: peripheral blood. The receptor source for this set is a woman under 30 who had recovered from COVID-19. The CDR3 runs from the conserved cysteine through the conserved F or W. The D gene is left open where the match is weak. A clone size is listed for some rows: how often the clone was seen (once, few, many), or a class if it is expanded.

NA TRBJ2-7 TRBV19 NA TGTGCCAGTAGTAAGCCGGTATTAGGTCAGGCGACCTACGAGCAGTACTTC CASSKPVLGQATYEQYF
NA TRBJ2-5 TRBV4-3 TRBD1 TGCGCCAGCAGCATGGACAGGGCACTTGAGACCCAGTACTTC CASSMDRALETQYF
NA TRBJ1-2 TRBV4-1 TRBD1 TGCGCCAGCAGCCAGAGACAGGGATGGGAATATGGCTACACCTTC CASSQRQGWEYGYTF
NA TRBJ1-2 TRBV2 TRBD1 TGTGCCAGCAGTGGCCTGGGGACAGGGAATTCAAGCTATGGCTACACCTTC CASSGLGTGNSSYGYTF
few TRBJ2-7 TRBV6-6 NA TGTGCCAGCAGTTACGGCACGGGAGAGCAGTACTTC CASSYGTGEQYF
NA TRBJ1-5 TRBV7-2 NA TGTGCCAGCAGCCCTCGGGATCAGCCCCAGCATTTT CASSPRDQPQHF
NA TRBJ2-3 TRBV6-1 NA TGTGCCAGCAGTGAACAGGGAGGAGGAGCAGATACGCAGTATTTT CASSEQGGGADTQYF
NA TRBJ2-7 TRBV4-2 TRBD2 TGTGCCAGCAGCCAACGCCTGGGACTAGCGGGAGTCAACGAGCAGTACTTC CASSQRLGLAGVNEQYF
NA TRBJ1-5 TRBV7-6 TRBD1 TGTGCCAGCAGCTTAGAGCCTTCGCCCCTTCAGGGGGGAGGCTATCAGCCCCAGCATTTT CASSLEPSPLQGGGYQPQHF
few TRBJ1-1 TRBV2 NA TGTGCCAGCAGTCAGACATACGCTGAAGCTTTCTTT CASSQTYAEAFF
NA TRBJ1-1 TRBV7-9 NA TGTGCCAGCAGCTCCCCAGAGAGGACATTTGAAGCTTTCTTT CASSSPERTFEAFF
NA TRBJ2-3 TRBV3-1/TRBV3-2 TRBD2 TGTGCCAGCAGCCTATTAGCGGGAGGAGATACGCAGTATTTT CASSLLAGGDTQYF
NA TRBJ2-6 TRBV19 NA TGTGCCAGTAGTACCCGGGTAGGCACTATCTCTGGGGCCAACGTCCTGACTTTC CASSTRVGTISGANVLTF
NA TRBJ2-2 TRBV4-3 NA TGCGCCAGCAGCCAAGGGGACACGAACACCGGGGAGCTGTTTTTT CASSQGDTNTGELFF
NA TRBJ2-5 TRBV5-6 TRBD2 TGTGCCAGCAGCTTCCCGACTAGCGAGGAGACCCAGTACTTC CASSFPTSEETQYF
NA TRBJ1-2 TRBV2 NA TGTGCCAGCAGTGGTGTATATGGCTACACCTTC CASSGVYGYTF
NA TRBJ2-3 TRBV3-1/TRBV3-2 NA TGTGCCAGCAGCCAAGACAGGATCACAGATACGCAGTATTTT CASSQDRITDTQYF
NA TRBJ2-1 TRBV6-2/TRBV6-3 TRBD2 TGTGCCAGCAGTTTGAAGTATGGGGCTAGCGGAAATCTTTACAATGAGCAGTTCTTC CASSLKYGASGNLYNEQFF
NA TRBJ2-1 TRBV5-1 NA TGCGCCAGCAGCTTGGAACTAGTCCCCAATGAGCAGTTCTTC CASSLELVPNEQFF
NA TRBJ2-1 TRBV7-2 NA TGTGCCAGCAGCCCGCCCACGGGAGCCTACAATGAGCAGTTCTTC CASSPPTGAYNEQFF
NA TRBJ2-1 TRBV7-6 TRBD2 TGTGCCAGCAGCTTCCTGAGCGGGAGCGGGGACAATGAGCAGTTCTTC CASSFLSGSGDNEQFF
NA TRBJ2-7 TRBV30 TRBD1 TGTGCCTGGGGACAGGGCTCCGAGCAGTACTTC CAWGQGSEQYF
NA TRBJ2-1 TRBV2 NA TGTGCCAGCAGTGAAGGGCCCAATGAGCAGTTCTTC CASSEGPNEQFF
NA TRBJ2-1 TRBV25-1 TRBD2 TGTGCCAGCAGTGAAAATAGGCGGGAGAGGGGTTTTAACAATGAGCAGTTCTTC CASSENRRERGFNNEQFF
few TRBJ1-1 TRBV29-1 NA TGCAGCGTTCCAGGGATCCCTGAAGCTTTCTTT CSVPGIPEAFF
NA TRBJ1-2 TRBV5-1 NA TGCGCCAGCAGCTACGAGAGTAACTATGGCTACACCTTC CASSYESNYGYTF
NA TRBJ1-1 TRBV11-2 NA TGTGCCAGCAGCGCAGGGGCAAGTGGGAACACTGAAGCTTTCTTT CASSAGASGNTEAFF
NA TRBJ1-5 TRBV7-3 TRBD1 TGTGCCAGCAGCCGGGACAGGGGACAGCCCCAGCATTTT CASSRDRGQPQHF
few TRBJ2-7 TRBV6-2/TRBV6-3 TRBD2 TGTGCCAGCAGTTCCATTAGCGGGAGGACCTACGAGCAGTACTTC CASSSISGRTYEQYF
few TRBJ1-1 TRBV2 NA TGTGCCAGCAGTGAAGGAATAGCCACTGAAGCTTTCTTT CASSEGIATEAFF
NA TRBJ2-1 TRBV30 TRBD2 TGTGCCTGGAGTGTAAGTCCGGCGGGAGGAGGAGAGCAGTTCTTC CAWSVSPAGGGEQFF
NA TRBJ2-3 TRBV4-2 TRBD2 TGTGCCAGCAGCCAAGGGCAACTAGCGGGGGCTAGCACAGATACGCAGTATTTT CASSQGQLAGASTDTQYF
NA TRBJ1-2 TRBV19 NA TGTGCCAGTAGTCCACAGTACAGGGACGGCTACACCTTC CASSPQYRDGYTF
NA TRBJ2-7 TRBV25-1 TRBD2 TGTGCCAGCAGTCGAGGCGGGGGAGGGCACGAGCAGTACTTC CASSRGGGGHEQYF
NA TRBJ1-2 TRBV5-6 TRBD1 TGTGCCAGCAGCTACACAGGGGGCGCTGGCTACACCTTC CASSYTGGAGYTF
few TRBJ2-5 TRBV24-1 TRBD2 TGTGCCACCAGTGATATGGGACTAGGGACCTGGGAGACCCAGTACTTC CATSDMGLGTWETQYF
NA TRBJ2-1 TRBV7-3 NA TGTGCCAGCAGCCCACCGACAGGAGAGAGTTACAATGAGCAGTTCTTC CASSPPTGESYNEQFF
NA TRBJ1-5 TRBV10-3 NA TGTGCCATCAGGGAAGACAGTAGTAATCAGCCCCAGCATTTT CAIREDSSNQPQHF
once TRBJ2-2 TRBV5-4 NA TGTGCCAGCAGCCCCAGTCCACTAGCAAACACCGGGGAGCTGTTTTTT CASSPSPLANTGELFF
NA TRBJ2-4 TRBV18 TRBD2 TGTGCCAGCTCACGTGGGACTAGCGGGAGTAGGGACATTCAGTACTTC CASSRGTSGSRDIQYF
NA TRBJ2-2 TRBV24-1 NA TGTGCCACCGGGCCTCCCGGGGAGCTGTTTTTT CATGPPGELFF
NA TRBJ1-2 TRBV29-1 NA TGCAGCGTTGGGGCCGTCGATGGATACCCAGAACAAGACTATGGCTACACCTTC CSVGAVDGYPEQDYGYTF
NA TRBJ2-2 TRBV6-1 NA TGTGCCAGCAGTGATATCGACACCGGGGAGCTGTTTTTT CASSDIDTGELFF
NA TRBJ2-6 TRBV4-1 TRBD2 TGCGCCAGCAGCCAGGACAGGGGGCAGGGACTAGCGGGAGAACGTGGGGCCAACGTCCTGACTTTC CASSQDRGQGLAGERGANVLTF
once TRBJ2-2 TRBV5-5 NA TGTGCCAGCAGCTTGGAAGAGGCGACCGGGGAGCTGTTTTTT CASSLEEATGELFF
NA TRBJ1-2 TRBV30 TRBD1 TGTGCCTGGAGACAGGGGTTTTATCATGGCTACACCTTC CAWRQGFYHGYTF
NA TRBJ2-7 TRBV5-4 TRBD2 TGTGCCAGCAGCCCTAGCGGGAGGGAGGATCACGAGCAGTACTTC CASSPSGREDHEQYF
NA TRBJ1-1 TRBV5-1 TRBD1 TGCGCCAGCAGCTTCGCAGGGGGCCGGGGAACTGAAGCTTTCTTT CASSFAGGRGTEAFF
NA TRBJ2-5 TRBV5-4 TRBD1 TGTGCCAGCAGCTTGGCCGACAGGGGATGGATGGAGACCCAGTACTTC CASSLADRGWMETQYF
NA TRBJ2-7 TRBV4-1 NA TGCGCCAGCAGCCAAGATAAAGAGCAGTACTTC CASSQDKEQYF
NA TRBJ1-1 TRBV6-2/TRBV6-3 NA TGTGCCAGCAGCGGGACAAGGAACACTGAAGCTTTCTTT CASSGTRNTEAFF
NA TRBJ2-1 TRBV4-3 NA TGCGCCAGCAACGGACAGTTTGAGCAGTTCTTC CASNGQFEQFF
NA TRBJ2-7 TRBV5-4 TRBD2 TGTGCCAGCAATTCACTAGCGGGAGCACAGGAAGAGCAGTACTTC CASNSLAGAQEEQYF